The 23 T cell receptor beta chains listed next were all sequenced from one sample in a study of blood T cell repertoires in COVID-19. This table comes from immunoSEQ multiplex PCR, and its TCRdb copy is limited to in-frame clones, with some not included. This table has about 100,000 clones, 84% appearing once. The sample comprised peripheral blood. These receptors all come from a man between 65 and 79 years old with active or convalescent COVID-19.

This rearrangement joins TRBV12-5 to TRBJ2-1; possible D gene TRBD2, 6 bases. The CDR3 is 14 amino acids. CDR1 is LGHNT and CDR2 is FRNRAP in the germline V gene. V was shortened by 1 base and J by 6 bases, with 10 bases between the two germline ends. CDR3: CASGLGGGFNEQFF. For the CDR3, the DNA is TGTGCTAGTGGTTTGGGGGGAGGTTTCAATGAGCAGTTCTTC.

The chain is built from TRBV12-3 or TRBV12-4 and TRBJ2-7; perhaps TRBD1 as D (6 bases). V was pared by 8 bases and J by 0 bases, with 8 bases between. This CDR3 region has 12 residues. The CDR3 nucleotides are TGTGCCAGCGGGACAAGCTCCTACGAGCAGTACTTC. Its translation is CASGTSSYEQYF.

This clone is a singleton in its sample. The chain is built from TRBV5-4 and TRBJ1-2; TRBD1 might be the D (6 bases). The CDR3 runs to 13 residues. Germline V gene data show CDR1 as SGHNT and CDR2 as YYREEE (reference sequence). Trimming cost V 4 bases and J 8 bases, with 15 bases left between them. CDR3 protein: CASSPDSHRGYTF. In DNA, the CDR3 is TGTGCCAGCAGCCCGGACAGCCACAGGGGCTACACCTTC.

V gene TRBV19 combines with J gene TRBJ1-5; D not resolved. CDR1 and CDR2 (germline): LNHDA, SQIVND (reference sequence). The V and J ends lost 6 bases and 0 bases respectively, with 12 bases between them. The CDR3 is made up of 15 amino acids. CDR3 amino acids: CASRNLGDSNQPQHF. DNA of the CDR3: TGTGCCAGTAGAAATCTCGGGGATAGCAATCAGCCCCAGCATTTT.

In nucleotides, the CDR3 is TGTGCCAGCAGCTTGGAAGGACAGGGTCACGCCTATGGCTACACCTTC. Its protein product is CASSLEGQGHAYGYTF. The chain combines TRBV5-5 with TRBJ1-2; 8 nucleotides match TRBD1. There are 16 residues in the CDR3. The J segment lost 4 bases and the V segment lost 0 bases, leaving 8 bases of the junction unmatched. CDR1 is SGHKS, CDR2 YYEKEE, per germline (reference sequence).

The V and J genes are TRBV5-1 and TRBJ1-6; TRBD1 matches at 10 bases. Losses at the gene ends were 4 bases for V and 9 bases for J; bases not matched to a gene: 10. This CDR3 is 16 amino acids long. Germline V gene lookup returns CDR1 SGHRS and CDR2 YFSETQ. CDR3 loop: CASSRDAGTGVSPLHF. The DNA for the CDR3 is TGCGCCAGCAGCCGAGACGCCGGGACAGGGGTTTCACCCCTCCACTTT.

The chain recombines TRBV29-1 with TRBJ2-4, with TRBD1 identical over 9 bases. Trimming at V came to 3 bases and at J to 3 bases, leaving 3 bases not matched to a gene. Germline loops: CDR1 SQVTM, CDR2 ANQGSEA. This CDR3 contains 14 residues. CDR3 DNA: TGCAGCGTTGATGGACAGGGGAACAAAAACATTCAGTACTTC. Residues: CSVDGQGNKNIQYF.

Only one count was recorded for this clone. V and J are TRBV18 and TRBJ2-3, with 8 bases identical to TRBD1. In germline, CDR1 is KGHSH, CDR2 LQKENI. There are 17 residues in the CDR3. V trimming: 4 bases; J trimming: 1 base; junction bases outside the gene matches: 10. CDR3 bases: TGTGCCAGCTCACTTGGACAGGGTTCAATAGGCACAGATACGCAGTATTTT. It yields the protein CASSLGQGSIGTDTQYF.

The chain carries TRBV20-1 and TRBJ2-7; D call uncertain. The V and J ends lost 5 bases and 5 bases respectively, with 10 bases between them. Germline values: CDR1 DFQATT, CDR2 SNEGSKA (reference sequence). This CDR3 region has 11 residues. The CDR3 here is CSAEPRDEQYF. DNA for the CDR3: TGCAGTGCTGAGCCCCGGGACGAGCAGTACTTC.

The chain couples TRBV3-1 (or the pseudogene TRBV3-2) to TRBJ1-2; D is perhaps TRBD1 (6 bases). This CDR3 has 13 residues. Trimming left V 5 bases short and J 4 bases short, with 11 bases between. Looked up from germline, CDR1 is LGHDT and CDR2 is YNNKEL (reference sequence). Here the CDR3 DNA reads TGTGCCAGCAGCACCGACAGGAGCTATGGCTACACCTTC. It encodes CASSTDRSYGYTF.

Only one count was recorded for this clone. The genes are TRBV13 and TRBJ2-1, with 9 nucleotides matching TRBD1. This CDR3 contains 15 residues. Trimming at V came to 6 bases and at J to 4 bases, leaving 7 bases not matched to a gene. Germline assignment: CDR1 PRHDT and CDR2 FYEKMQ (reference sequence). The CDR3 region is CASRRGGTGYNEQFF. The CDR3 bases are TGTGCCAGCAGGAGGGGGGGGACAGGGTACAATGAGCAGTTCTTC. Looking up the rest from reference TRBV13 and TRBJ2-1 gives the full variable domain: AAGVIQSPRHLIKEKRETATLKCYPIPRHDTVYWYQQGPGQDPQFLISFYEKMQSDKGSIPDRFSAQQFSDYHSELNMSSLELGDSALYFCASRRGGTGYNEQFFGPGTRLTVL.

The chain recombines TRBV18 with TRBJ1-2, with 8 bases fitting TRBD1. The CDR3 covers 16 residues. Trimming at V came to 3 bases and at J to 8 bases, leaving 14 bases not matched to a gene. Per germline, CDR1 KGHSH and CDR2 LQKENI. This chain's CDR3 is CASSPQGQVASGGYTF. In nucleotides, the CDR3 is TGTGCCAGCTCACCGCAGGGACAGGTCGCCTCGGGGGGCTACACCTTC.

The rearrangement joins TRBV5-1 to TRBJ2-5, with 13 nucleotides matching TRBD2. This CDR3 contains 14 residues. Trimming at V came to 9 bases and at J to 5 bases, leaving 7 bases not matched to a gene. Germline CDR1 and CDR2: SGHRS and YFSETQ. CDR3 bases: TGCGCCACCTCGACTAGCGGGGGGTTGGAGACCCAGTACTTC. Protein sequence: CATSTSGGLETQYF.

V is TRBV7-9 and J is TRBJ2-3, with D tentatively TRBD2 (5 bases). The CDR3 covers 17 residues. From germline, CDR1 is SEHNR and CDR2 FQNEAQ (reference sequence). Trimming removed 5 bases from V and 5 bases from J, with 23 bases in between. This chain's CDR3 is CASSLSLRRDSGDTQYF. In nucleotides, the CDR3 is TGTGCCAGCAGCCTGTCTTTACGTCGGGATTCTGGAGATACGCAGTATTTT.

The chain links TRBV28 to TRBJ1-2; 8 bases agree with TRBD1. Unmatched junction bases numbered 7, after V lost 6 bases and J lost 7 bases. This CDR3 is built from 13 residues. Germline CDR1 is MDHEN and CDR2 is SYDVKM. As DNA, the CDR3 is TGTGCCAGCAGCCGACAGGGGACGCTTGGCTACACCTTC. Translation gives CASSRQGTLGYTF.

The chain combines TRBV7-6 with TRBJ1-6, with D hard to call. CDR3 length equals 16 residues. Germline V gene lookup returns CDR1 SGHVS and CDR2 FNYEAQ. With 1 base removed from V and 7 bases from J, the gap between germline ends came to 14 bases. CDR3 protein: CASSLDEGGRNSPLHF. The CDR3 coding sequence is TGTGCCAGCAGCTTAGACGAGGGCGGACGGAATTCACCCCTCCACTTT.

The chain combines TRBV5-6 with TRBJ1-2, with 10 bases lining up with TRBD1. This CDR3 has 14 amino acids. The junction had 8 bases not matched to a gene; V was cut back by 0 bases and J by 12 bases. Germline values: CDR1 SGHDT, CDR2 YYEEEE. The CDR3, as DNA: TGTGCCAGCAGCTTGGGGTCGGGACAGGGGTTGGACACCTTC. Amino acids: CASSLGSGQGLDTF.

The CDR3 spells CASSPGGTDTQYF. The CDR3 DNA sequence: TGTGCCAGCAGCCCAGGGGGCACAGATACGCAGTATTTT. The V and J genes are TRBV3-1 (or the pseudogene TRBV3-2) and TRBJ2-3; perhaps TRBD1 as D (6 bases). The germline V gene encodes CDR1 LGHDT and CDR2 YNNKEL (reference sequence). The V end was cut by 4 bases, the J end by 1 base, with 6 bases between. The CDR3 loop spans 13 amino acids.

This clone has at least ten counts. The genes are TRBV9 and TRBJ2-3; TRBD2 matches 10 bases. Germline V gives CDR1 SGDLS, CDR2 YYNGEE. This CDR3 contains 17 residues. The V segment lost 1 base and the J segment 0 bases; nucleotides outside the gene matches: 5. CDR3 in DNA: TGTGCCAGCAGCGTACTAGCGGGGGTTTCTAGCACAGATACGCAGTATTTT. This translates into CASSVLAGVSSTDTQYF.

This clone was counted a single time. The genes are TRBV2 and TRBJ1-6; no definite D call. Trimming removed 4 bases at V and 13 bases at J, with 11 bases between. Per the germline V gene, CDR1 is SNHLY and CDR2 is FYNNEI. The CDR3 is made up of 12 amino acids. The CDR3 loop reads CASSGESSPLHF. CDR3 sequence (DNA): TGTGCCAGCAGTGGAGAGTCCTCCCCCCTCCACTTT.

Note on this clone: One end of the junction varies from germline; a read error may be responsible. The chain combines TRBV15 with TRBJ1-5; tentatively, D is TRBD1 (6 bases). Germline V gives CDR1 LNHNV, CDR2 YYDKDF (reference sequence). CDR3 length equals 12 residues. The CDR3 sequence is CATRTQGQSQHF. CDR3 coding DNA: TGTGCCACCAGAACACAGGGTCAGTCCCAGCATTTT.

The J gene is TRBJ1-1, the V gene TRBV20-1, with no clear D. The germline V and J ends were trimmed by 1 base and 11 bases, with 11 bases remaining between them. In germline, CDR1 is DFQATT, CDR2 SNEGSKA (reference sequence). The CDR3 runs to 11 residues. CDR3 nucleotides: TGCAGTGCTAGAGCGGAGCTTAGCGCTTTCTTT. It yields the protein CSARAELSAFF.

The rearrangement uses TRBV7-2 and TRBJ2-3; 8 bases are shared with TRBD2. This CDR3 comprises 17 residues. Per germline, CDR1 SGHTA and CDR2 FQGNSA. J lost 5 bases, V lost 3 bases, and 13 bases had no gene match. The DNA for the CDR3 is TGTGCCAGCAGCTTTTCTGTAACGGGGGGGCCATTAGATACGCAGTATTTT. The encoded protein is CASSFSVTGGPLDTQYF.